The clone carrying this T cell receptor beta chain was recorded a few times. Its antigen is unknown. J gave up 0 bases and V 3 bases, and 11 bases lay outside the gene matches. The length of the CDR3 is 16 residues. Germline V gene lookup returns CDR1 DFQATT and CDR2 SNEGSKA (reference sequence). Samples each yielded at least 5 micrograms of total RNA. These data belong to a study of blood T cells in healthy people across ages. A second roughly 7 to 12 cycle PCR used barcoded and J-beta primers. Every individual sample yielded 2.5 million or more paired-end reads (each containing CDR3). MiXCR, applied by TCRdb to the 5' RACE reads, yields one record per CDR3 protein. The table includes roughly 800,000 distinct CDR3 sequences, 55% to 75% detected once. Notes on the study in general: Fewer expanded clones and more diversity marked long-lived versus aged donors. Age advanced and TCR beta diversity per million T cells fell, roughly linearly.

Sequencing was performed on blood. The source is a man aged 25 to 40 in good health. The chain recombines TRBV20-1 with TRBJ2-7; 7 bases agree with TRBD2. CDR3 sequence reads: CSASRSLAVNSYEQYF. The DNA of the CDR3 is TGCAGTGCTAGCCGGTCTCTAGCGGTTAACTCCTACGAGCAGTACTTC.